Given below is one TCR beta chain in context. This entry comes from a study of CD8 T cells in Susac syndrome. The study used treatment-naive patients who had stable or active relapsing-remitting disease as multiple sclerosis controls. The V segment lost 7 bases and the J segment 6 bases; nucleotides outside the gene matches: 9. Germline CDR1 SGHTA, CDR2 FQGNSA. The CDR3 has 15 amino acids. RNA, at roughly 0.5 to 1 ug, was reverse transcribed with random hexamers. Using its own MiXCR run on the immunoSEQ multiplex PCR reads, TCRdb lists one record per CDR3 protein. This sample yields more than 90,000 distinct CDR3 sequences, of which approximately 93% are seen a single time; 0.093% belongs to the top ten.

The clonotype originates from a human donor with multiple sclerosis. Sequencing was performed on CD4+ T cells from PBMCs. The V and J genes are TRBV7-2 and TRBJ1-2; 12 bases match TRBD1. The CDR3 region is CASNSRDRGQDGYTF. CDR3 bases: TGTGCCAGCAACTCCAGGGACAGGGGGCAAGATGGCTACACCTTC.